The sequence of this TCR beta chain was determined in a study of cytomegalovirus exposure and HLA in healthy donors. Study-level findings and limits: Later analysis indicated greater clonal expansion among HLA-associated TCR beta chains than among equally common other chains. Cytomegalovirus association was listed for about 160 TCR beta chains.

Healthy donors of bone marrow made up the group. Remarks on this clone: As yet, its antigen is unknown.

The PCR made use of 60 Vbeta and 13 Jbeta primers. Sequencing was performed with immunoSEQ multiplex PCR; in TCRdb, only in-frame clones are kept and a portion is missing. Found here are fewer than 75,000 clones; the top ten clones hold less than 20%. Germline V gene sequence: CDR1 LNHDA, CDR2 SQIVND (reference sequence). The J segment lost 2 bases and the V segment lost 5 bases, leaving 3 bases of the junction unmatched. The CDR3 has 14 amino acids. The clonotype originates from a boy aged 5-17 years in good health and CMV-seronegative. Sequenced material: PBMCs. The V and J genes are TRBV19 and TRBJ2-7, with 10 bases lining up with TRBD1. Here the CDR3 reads CASSSGTGAYEQYF. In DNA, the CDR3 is TGTGCCAGTAGTTCCGGGACAGGGGCCTACGAGCAGTACTTC.